A single sample gave rise to the 19 T cell receptor beta chains below, sequenced in a study of T cell repertoires in cytomegalovirus infection. MiXCR, run by TCRdb on the reads, gives a single entry per CDR3 protein. The data show some 940,000 distinct CDR3 sequences, with approximately 32% seen just once and over 10% held by the top ten. Their recognized antigens are unknown. The sample here was cultured CD8+ T cells from PBMCs, taken from culture after CMV antigen stimulation. All receptors come from a human donor in good health (CMV status not recorded). Some clones in this sample may be carry-over from other donors' samples.

V and J are TRBV6-5 and TRBJ2-3, with 9 positions matching TRBD2. The germline gives CDR1 MNHEY, CDR2 SVGAGI. The CDR3 consists of 17 residues. V gave up 5 bases and J gave up 6 bases; unmatched junction bases: 15. The CDR3 DNA reads as TGTGCCAGCAGTCCGGGGACTGGCGGGGGGGCGTGGGATACGCAGTATTTT. Encoded protein: CASSPGTGGGAWDTQYF.

The chain joins TRBV19 to TRBJ1-1; D is unresolved. This CDR3 comprises 14 residues. The V end was cut by 0 bases, the J end by 6 bases, with 11 bases between. Germline V gives CDR1 LNHDA, CDR2 SQIVND (reference sequence). CDR3 sequence reads: CASSIDKYYAEAFF. The DNA of the CDR3 is TGTGCCAGTAGTATAGATAAGTATTACGCTGAAGCTTTCTTT. The variable domain in full, with the rest retrieved from reference TRBV19 and TRBJ1-1, is DGGITQSPKYLFRKEGQNVTLSCEQNLNHDAMYWYRQDPGQGLRLIYYSQIVNDFQKGDIAEGYSVSREKKESFPLTVTSAQKNPTAFYLCASSIDKYYAEAFFGQGTRLTVV.

This clonotype was seen more than once but under ten times. This sequence joins TRBV7-9 and TRBJ1-1; D is ambiguous. Germline assignment: CDR1 SEHNR and CDR2 FQNEAQ (reference sequence). The CDR3 has 18 residues. Trimming removed 4 bases from V and 3 bases from J, with 24 bases in between. CDR3 coding DNA: TGTGCCAGCAGCTCCACCGAACCGGCGAGGCCCAAGGACACTGAAGCTTTCTTT. As protein: CASSSTEPARPKDTEAFF.

There are a few counts of this clonotype. The rearrangement uses TRBV6-6 and TRBJ2-2; D is possibly TRBD1 (5 bases). V lost 1 base to trimming and J lost 3 bases, with 12 bases between them. The CDR3 has 16 residues. The germline V gene has CDR1 MNHNY and CDR2 SVGAGI (reference sequence). CDR3 in DNA: TGTGCCAGCAGTTACTGGGTACAGGTTGACACCGGGGAGCTGTTTTTT. Translating it yields CASSYWVQVDTGELFF.

This clonotype has just a few counts. The chain has TRBV4-3 and TRBJ1-2, with 8 bases aligning to TRBD1. Germline values: CDR1 LGHNA, CDR2 YSLEER. The V segment lost 4 bases and the J segment 6 bases; nucleotides outside the gene matches: 4. The CDR3 has 13 amino acids. The CDR3 protein is CASSLDRGHGYTF. Written as DNA, the CDR3 is TGCGCCAGCAGCCTCGACAGGGGACATGGCTACACCTTC.

This clonotype showed up just a few times. The chain employs TRBV6-6 and TRBJ2-4; 9 bases are shared with TRBD1. Germline values: CDR1 MNHNY, CDR2 SVGAGI (reference sequence). The CDR3 runs 16 residues. The J segment lost 8 bases and the V segment lost 0 bases, leaving 8 bases of the junction unmatched. The CDR3 bases are TGTGCCAGCAGTTACTCACCGGGACAGGGATTACACATTCAGTACTTC. Amino acids: CASSYSPGQGLHIQYF.

This clonotype was found a few times. The gene calls are TRBV28 and TRBJ2-2, with TRBD1 matching 9 bases. Germline CDR1 and CDR2: MDHEN and SYDVKM. The CDR3 totals 13 residues. V dropped 5 bases and J dropped 9; count of bases not matched to a gene: 4. The CDR3 spells CASSEQGARELFF. The CDR3 nucleotides are TGTGCCAGCAGTGAACAGGGGGCACGGGAGCTGTTTTTT.

The chain carries TRBV4-3 and TRBJ2-7; no clear D. V was clipped by 1 base and J by 7 bases, with 11 bases between them. CDR1 LGHNA and CDR2 YSLEER come from the germline V gene. The CDR3 is 13 residues long. The CDR3 bases are TGCGCCAGCAGCCAAGTAGCAGGCCGGGAGCAGTACGTC. It yields the protein CASSQVAGREQYV.

For this clonotype: This may arise from a read error, as a much more abundant clone is one base away. This chain connects TRBV7-6 to TRBJ2-3, with a possible D match to TRBD1 (6 bases). Germline values: CDR1 SGHVS, CDR2 FNYEAQ. This CDR3 contains 14 residues. The V and J ends lost 5 bases and 9 bases respectively, with 18 bases between them. The CDR3 nucleotides are TGTGCCAGCAGCCCCGACATGGGGACACACACGCAGTATTTT. Translating it yields CASSPDMGTHTQYF.

V and J are TRBV11-3 and TRBJ2-1; TRBD2 matches 9 bases. Germline V gives CDR1 SGHNT, CDR2 YENEEA. Trimming at V came to 3 bases and at J to 8 bases, leaving 8 bases not matched to a gene. This CDR3 is built from 15 residues. Here the CDR3 reads CASSFSGGWLDEQFF. In nucleotides, the CDR3 is TGTGCCAGCAGCTTTAGCGGGGGTTGGTTGGATGAGCAGTTCTTC.

This clonotype has at least ten counts. The chain recombines TRBV28 with TRBJ1-2; the D gene is possibly TRBD1 (5 bases). The CDR3 runs 19 residues. Germline V gene sequence: CDR1 MDHEN, CDR2 SYDVKM. The germline V and J ends were trimmed by 8 bases and 0 bases, with 28 bases remaining between them. CDR3 DNA sequence: TGTGCCAGCTCCGACGTAGTTAGTGAGTCAGGGAAAGCTAACTATGGCTACACCTTC. Protein: CASSDVVSESGKANYGYTF.

This clonotype was observed once. A read error may produce the germline difference seen at one junction end. The rearrangement links TRBV7-4 to TRBJ1-4; D is possibly TRBD1 (6 bases). Germline V gene data show CDR1 as SGHVT and CDR2 as SQSDAQ. CDR3 length: 14 amino acids. The CDR3 region is CVSSLEDSREKLFF. DNA for the CDR3: TGTGTCAGCAGCTTAGAGGACAGCCGTGAAAAACTGTTTTTT.

J is TRBJ2-7 and V is TRBV15, with 9 nucleotides matching TRBD1. With V trimmed by 4 bases and J by 5 bases, 6 bases remained unmatched. Germline V lookup: CDR1 LNHNV, CDR2 YYDKDF (reference sequence). This CDR3 spans 14 amino acids. Written as DNA, the CDR3 is TGTGCCACCAGCAACCGGGACAGGGATCACGAGCAGTACGTC. Translating gives CATSNRDRDHEQYV.

This clonotype was seen repeatedly, ten times or more. The J gene is TRBJ1-5, the V gene TRBV7-9; D not certain. The CDR3 totals 14 residues. Trimming cost V 1 base and J 0 bases, with 4 bases left between them. The germline V gene has CDR1 SEHNR and CDR2 FQNEAQ (reference sequence). CDR3 nucleotide sequence: TGTGCCAGCAGCTTAGGTCGTAGCAATCAGCCCCAGCATTTT. Translated, it gives CASSLGRSNQPQHF.

The chain combines TRBV20-1 with TRBJ1-4, with D perhaps TRBD1 (5 bases). Germline values: CDR1 DFQATT, CDR2 SNEGSKA (reference sequence). This CDR3 has 16 residues. V gave up 1 base and J gave up 7 bases, with 19 bases separating them. CDR3 DNA sequence: TGCAGTGCTAGAGTACGGGACGCGGCTTTTGGTGAAAAACTGTTTTTT. It specifies CSARVRDAAFGEKLFF.

This clonotype was seen only a few times. The chain employs TRBV7-9 and TRBJ2-5; D is unresolved. Between the trimmed V and J ends, which lost 3 bases and 7 bases, there was a span of 12 bases. Looked up from germline, CDR1 is SEHNR and CDR2 is FQNEAQ (reference sequence). The CDR3 loop spans 13 amino acids. The DNA for the CDR3 is TGTGCCAGCAGCTTCGGGTTTGACGGGACCCAGTACTTC. Its protein product is CASSFGFDGTQYF.

The chain carries TRBV5-6 and TRBJ2-1; no firm D call. Between the trimmed V and J ends, which lost 4 bases and 3 bases, there was a span of 11 bases. There are 14 residues in the CDR3. Germline V gives CDR1 SGHDT, CDR2 YYEEEE. The CDR3: CASSRSAIYNEQFF. The DNA of the CDR3 is TGTGCCAGCAGCCGGTCGGCTATCTACAATGAGCAGTTCTTC.

The chain couples TRBV4-2 to TRBJ2-1; 13 bases match TRBD2. This CDR3 is built from 17 residues. Germline V gene data show CDR1 as LGHNA and CDR2 as YNFKEQ. J was trimmed by 6 bases and V by 3 bases; bases with no gene match: 8. Here the CDR3 DNA reads TGTGCCAGCAGCCATAACCAACTAGCGGGGGGGCTCAATGAGCAGTTCTTC. Its protein product is CASSHNQLAGGLNEQFF.

V gene TRBV19 combines with J gene TRBJ1-6; 8 bases line up with TRBD1. After removal of 5 bases from V and 6 bases from J, the junction contained 12 bases not matched to a gene. Looked up from germline, CDR1 is LNHDA and CDR2 is SQIVND (reference sequence). The CDR3 runs to 17 residues. The CDR3 is CASSAAGGDFGNSPLHF. The CDR3 nucleotides read TGTGCCAGTAGTGCTGCAGGGGGCGATTTCGGTAATTCACCCCTCCACTTT.